A single sample is the source of the 29 T cell receptor beta chains below, sequenced in a study of cytomegalovirus exposure and HLA in healthy donors. PCR employed 60 Vbeta and 13 Jbeta primers. Libraries were prepared by immunoSEQ multiplex PCR; TCRdb keeps only in-frame clonotypes and omits some of them. Here the sample spans under 250,000 clones, about 85% being singletons. The sample taken for sequencing was PBMCs. Receptors were obtained from a human donor in good health.

J is TRBJ1-1 and V is TRBV14; D is uncertain. V shed 0 bases and J shed 11 bases, with 13 bases lying between them. The germline V gene encodes CDR1 SGHDN and CDR2 FVKESK. This CDR3 has 13 residues. In DNA form, the CDR3 reads TGTGCCAGCAGCCAAGACTGGTACAGCGGGGCTTTCTTT. It specifies CASSQDWYSGAFF.

The genes are TRBV19 and TRBJ2-3; tentatively, D is TRBD2 (5 bases). CDR1 is LNHDA, CDR2 SQIVND, per germline (reference sequence). This CDR3 comprises 14 residues. V lost 4 bases to trimming and J lost 3 bases, with 11 bases between them. CDR3 residues: CASSKSGWTDTQYF. The CDR3 nucleotides are TGTGCCAGTAGTAAGTCGGGATGGACAGATACGCAGTATTTT.

The chain recombines TRBV25-1 with TRBJ2-5; a possible D gene is TRBD1 (6 bases). This CDR3 contains 13 residues. The germline V gene encodes CDR1 MGHDK and CDR2 SYGVNS. V was pared by 6 bases and J by 1 base, with 9 bases between. The CDR3 DNA sequence: TGTGCCAGCAGCGGGACACTCCAAGAGACCCAGTACTTC. The encoded protein is CASSGTLQETQYF.

The CDR3 loop reads CASSWGQLNTEAFF. In DNA, the CDR3 is TGTGCCAGCAGCTGGGGACAGCTGAACACTGAAGCTTTCTTT. The chain employs TRBV7-3 and TRBJ1-1, with TRBD1 identical over 7 bases. Germline loops: CDR1 SGHTA, CDR2 FQGTGA. Trimming cost V 4 bases and J 0 bases; bases outside gene matches: 2. This CDR3 is 14 amino acids long.

CDR3 amino acids: CASSVIGVGGEKLFF. Written as DNA, the CDR3 is TGTGCCAGCAGCGTAATCGGAGTAGGGGGTGAAAAACTGTTTTTT. The chain joins TRBV9 to TRBJ1-4, with D possibly TRBD1 on 6 matching bases. The length of the CDR3 is 15 residues. V was pared by 1 base and J by 7 bases, with 14 bases between. Germline CDR1 reads SGDLS; CDR2 reads YYNGEE.

This chain links TRBV7-3 with TRBJ1-5; 8 nucleotides agree with TRBD1. CDR3 length: 15 amino acids. The V and J ends lost 4 bases and 4 bases, in that order; junction bases with no gene match: 6. Looked up from germline, CDR1 is SGHTA and CDR2 is FQGTGA. CDR3 sequence (DNA): TGTGCCAGCAGCTCGAAACAGGGGGGTAATCAGCCCCAGCATTTT. Amino acid sequence: CASSSKQGGNQPQHF.

V usage is TRBV6-8 and J usage is TRBJ2-2, with 7 bases matching TRBD1. Looked up from germline, CDR1 is MNHGY and CDR2 is SAAAGT. The trim removed 5 bases at V and 0 bases at J, leaving 6 bases unmatched. The CDR3 loop spans 16 amino acids. The CDR3, as DNA: TGTGCCAGCAGTGGAACAGGGGCCCCGAACACCGGGGAGCTGTTTTTT. It codes for CASSGTGAPNTGELFF.

J is TRBJ2-3 and V is TRBV10-3; 11 nucleotides line up with TRBD2. CDR1 and CDR2 from the germline V gene are ENHRY and SYGVKD. The CDR3 runs 16 residues. The junction had 5 bases not matched to a gene; V was cut back by 0 bases and J by 6 bases. The CDR3 DNA sequence: TGTGCCATCAGTGAGTCGGATAGCGGGAGGGGCGATACGCAGTATTTT. Its protein is CAISESDSGRGDTQYF.

The chain has TRBV6-6 and TRBJ2-3; D remains unclear. V shed 7 bases and J shed 5 bases, with 16 bases lying between them. This CDR3 has 14 amino acids. Germline V gives CDR1 MNHNY, CDR2 SVGAGI (reference sequence). The CDR3 nucleotides are TGTGCCAGCATATCTAGAACCGTGCAAGATACGCAGTATTTT. This gives the protein CASISRTVQDTQYF.

This chain uses TRBV5-4 with TRBJ2-3; D is perhaps TRBD2 (6 bases). The CDR3 loop spans 17 amino acids. CDR1 and CDR2 (germline): SGHNT, YYREEE (reference sequence). The V gene lost 4 bases and the J gene lost 6 bases, with 24 bases spanning the gap. The chain's CDR3 is CASSATREVGYVDTQYF. CDR3 coding DNA: TGTGCCAGCAGCGCCACTAGGGAGGTCGGGTACGTGGATACGCAGTATTTT.

This chain joins TRBV13 and TRBJ2-3; a possible D gene is TRBD2 (6 bases). This CDR3 comprises 13 residues. Germline V gene sequence: CDR1 PRHDT, CDR2 FYEKMQ (reference sequence). Deletions cut 11 bases from V and 0 bases from J, with 12 bases between. The CDR3 sequence is CAVGGASTDTQYF. The CDR3 DNA is TGTGCCGTCGGCGGGGCAAGCACAGATACGCAGTATTTT. Filled out from reference TRBV13 and TRBJ2-3, the complete variable domain reads AAGVIQSPRHLIKEKRETATLKCYPIPRHDTVYWYQQGPGQDPQFLISFYEKMQSDKGSIPDRFSAQQFSDYHSELNMSSLELGDSALYFCAVGGASTDTQYFGPGTRLTVL.

This chain uses TRBV18 with TRBJ2-4; TRBD2 matches 7 bases. The CDR3 extends over 15 amino acids. V lost 3 bases and J lost 8; bases outside the gene matches: 10. Germline CDR1 and CDR2: KGHSH and LQKENI. CDR3 loop: CASSPPGGIGYIQYF. CDR3 coding DNA: TGTGCCAGCTCACCGCCCGGGGGGATTGGATACATTCAGTACTTC.

This chain links TRBV7-8 with TRBJ1-4; no clear D. The CDR3 is 15 amino acids. V lost 5 bases, J lost 3 bases, and 13 bases lay in between. CDR1 is SGHVS and CDR2 is FQNEAQ in the germline V gene. CDR3 coding DNA: TGTGCCAGCAGCGAACTGACATGGGCTAATGAAAAACTGTTTTTT. It specifies CASSELTWANEKLFF.

The chain recombines TRBV6-4 with TRBJ2-2, with 8 bases lining up with TRBD2. The CDR3 has 16 residues. Per the germline V gene, CDR1 is MRHNA and CDR2 is SNTAGT. J lost 1 base, V lost 4 bases, and 5 bases had no gene match. The CDR3 spells CASSVQRELNTGELFF. Written as DNA, the CDR3 is TGTGCCAGCAGTGTTCAGCGGGAGTTGAACACCGGGGAGCTGTTTTTT.

The chain employs TRBV29-1 and TRBJ2-7; 10 bases match TRBD1. CDR3 length equals 12 residues. From germline, CDR1 is SQVTM and CDR2 ANQGSEA. Losses at the gene ends were 6 bases for V and 6 bases for J; bases not matched to a gene: 5. As DNA, the CDR3 is TGCAGCGTGGTACGACAGGGGGCCGAGCAGTACTTC. Amino acids: CSVVRQGAEQYF.

This chain uses TRBV23-1 with TRBJ1-2, with D perhaps matching TRBD1 (5 bases). TRBV23-1 is treated as an ORF (open reading frame) with a function not yet certain. CDR3 length: 14 residues. The V gene lost 8 bases and the J gene lost 6 bases, with 19 bases spanning the gap. CDR3 DNA sequence: TGCGCCAGCTCCTCCAGGGAGGGAGTAAATGGCTACACCTTC. Residues: CASSSREGVNGYTF.

The chain is built from TRBV2 and TRBJ2-1; TRBD2 aligns across 8 bases. The CDR3 is made up of 16 amino acids. After removal of 6 bases from V and 0 bases from J, the junction contained 7 bases not matched to a gene. Germline V lookup: CDR1 SNHLY, CDR2 FYNNEI. CDR3 amino acids: CASRAEAGDSYNEQFF. CDR3 coding DNA: TGTGCCAGCAGGGCAGAAGCGGGAGACTCCTACAATGAGCAGTTCTTC.

The genes are TRBV5-1 and TRBJ2-3, with TRBD2 matching 11 bases. CDR3 length: 16 residues. Germline assignment: CDR1 SGHRS and CDR2 YFSETQ. V shed 4 bases, J shed 0 bases, and the junction held 4 bases outside the gene matches. This chain's CDR3 is CASSPWTSGSTDTQYF. Here the CDR3 DNA reads TGCGCCAGCAGCCCTTGGACTAGCGGGAGCACAGATACGCAGTATTTT.

The chain recombines TRBV7-2 with TRBJ2-1, with unresolved D. V was trimmed by 0 bases and J by 0 bases, leaving 6 bases between them. Germline loops: CDR1 SGHTA, CDR2 FQGNSA. This CDR3 is 15 amino acids long. The CDR3 here is CASSLASPSYNEQFF. CDR3 bases: TGTGCCAGCAGCTTAGCCAGTCCCTCCTACAATGAGCAGTTCTTC.

The chain recombines TRBV27 with TRBJ2-3; D is uncertain. Per germline, CDR1 MNHEY and CDR2 SMNVEV (reference sequence). Trimming cost V 6 bases and J 6 bases, with 19 bases left between them. This CDR3 is 15 amino acids long. The CDR3 DNA reads TGTGCCAGCAGCCTCGCCGAGGTTTCGCCCGATACGCAGTATTTT. This translates into CASSLAEVSPDTQYF.

The J gene is TRBJ2-1, the V gene TRBV15, with 13 bases fitting TRBD2. The CDR3 runs 15 residues. With 4 bases clipped from V and 10 bases from J, the junction kept 7 bases outside the gene matches. Per the germline V gene, CDR1 is LNHNV and CDR2 is YYDKDF (reference sequence). The CDR3 sequence is CATSTGTSGMGEQFF. The CDR3 DNA is TGTGCCACCAGCACAGGGACTAGCGGGATGGGGGAGCAGTTCTTC. Filled out from reference TRBV15 and TRBJ2-1, the complete variable domain reads DAMVIQNPRYQVTQFGKPVTLSCSQTLNHNVMYWYQQKSSQAPKLLFHYYDKDFNNEADTPDNFQSRRPNTSFCFLDIRSPGLGDTAMYLCATSTGTSGMGEQFFGPGTRLTVL.

The chain joins TRBV11-1 to TRBJ2-3; 8 nucleotides line up with TRBD1. The CDR3 contains 17 residues. In germline, CDR1 is SGHAT, CDR2 FQDESV (reference sequence). J was trimmed by 8 bases and V by 0 bases; bases with no gene match: 13. Here the CDR3 reads CASSLAPDRGVRGTQYF. CDR3 nucleotide sequence: TGTGCCAGCAGCTTAGCGCCCGACAGGGGAGTCAGGGGTACGCAGTATTTT.

This clone was recorded many times. V and J are TRBV25-1 and TRBJ2-7, with TRBD2 identical over 10 bases. The germline V gene has CDR1 MGHDK and CDR2 SYGVNS. CDR3 length equals 15 residues. V lost 5 bases and J lost 3; bases outside the gene matches: 7. In DNA, the CDR3 is TGTGCCAGCAGTTGGGCAGCGGGAGGGCACTACGAGCAGTACTTC. Encoded protein: CASSWAAGGHYEQYF.

The table lists this clone with a count of one. The V call is TRBV27, the J call TRBJ1-5; D ambiguous. V shed 3 bases and J shed 11 bases, with 17 bases lying between them. In germline, CDR1 is MNHEY, CDR2 SMNVEV (reference sequence). The CDR3 is made up of 14 amino acids. The CDR3 loop is CASSFGPSNPSQHF. The CDR3 DNA sequence: TGTGCCAGCAGTTTCGGTCCTAGTAACCCTTCCCAGCATTTT.

The table lists this clone with a count of one. The chain employs TRBV2 and TRBJ1-2, with no clear D. The CDR3 length is 13 residues. V was shortened by 6 bases and J by 5 bases, with 13 bases between the two germline ends. Germline V lookup: CDR1 SNHLY, CDR2 FYNNEI. This CDR3 reads CASSLGVGYGYTF. CDR3 nucleotides: TGTGCCAGCAGCCTGGGCGTAGGATATGGCTACACCTTC.

V usage is TRBV29-1 and J usage is TRBJ1-1; D possibly corresponds to TRBD1 (5 bases). V lost 7 bases, J lost 5 bases, and 20 bases lay in between. Germline loops: CDR1 SQVTM, CDR2 ANQGSEA. The CDR3 has 14 residues. The CDR3: CSGAGRQEGTEAFF. The CDR3 DNA reads as TGCAGCGGAGCGGGAAGGCAGGAGGGGACTGAAGCTTTCTTT.

This clone appeared once. The V and J genes are TRBV6-1 and TRBJ1-1, with TRBD1 matching over 9 bases. The CDR3 length is 15 residues. V was clipped by 4 bases and J by 5 bases; unmatched bases: 8. Germline lookup yields CDR1 MNHNS and CDR2 SASEGT. CDR3 coding DNA: TGTGCCAGCAGTGGCATCGGGACAGGGCCTACTGAAGCTTTCTTT. Translating gives CASSGIGTGPTEAFF.

The chain links TRBV7-9 to TRBJ2-2; 8 nucleotides match TRBD2. Germline CDR1 SEHNR, CDR2 FQNEAQ (reference sequence). The V and J ends lost 8 bases and 1 base, in that order; junction bases with no gene match: 3. There are 14 residues in the CDR3. The CDR3 sequence is CASGTSGNTGELFF. Here the CDR3 DNA reads TGTGCCAGCGGAACTAGCGGGAACACCGGGGAGCTGTTTTTT.

The chain recombines TRBV25-1 with TRBJ1-5, with D tentatively TRBD1 (6 bases). Germline V gene sequence: CDR1 MGHDK, CDR2 SYGVNS. The CDR3 is 14 residues long. Trimming shortened V by 3 bases and J by 5 bases, and 11 bases separated the two germline ends. The CDR3 loop reads CASSDEGGHQPQHF. CDR3 nucleotides: TGTGCCAGCAGTGACGAGGGGGGGCATCAGCCCCAGCATTTT.